The following is a T cell receptor beta chain sequence with its context. Trimming stripped 6 bases from V and 3 bases from J, with 11 bases between. CDR3 length: 13 residues. Germline V gene sequence: CDR1 MNHEY, CDR2 SVGAGI. Profiled with immunoSEQ multiplex PCR; TCRdb holds only in-frame clones, not every one. This sample has 90,000 or so clones; approximately 92% occur once, and the top ten carry 0.33%. Samples were taken at baseline and on day 1 of cycles 4 and 7. The entry originates in a study of OX40 agonist ivuxolimab in advanced cancers. Whole-study context: Of mixed ages from about 23 to 90 and averaging approximately 60 years, the group was approximately 84% male. Partial responses were recorded for three patients, including one with hepatocellular carcinoma and two with cutaneous melanoma.

The TCR comes from an adult with an advanced solid tumor such as melanoma, head and neck, liver or kidney cancer. V and J are TRBV6-5 and TRBJ1-2, with D tentatively TRBD1 (5 bases). The sequences come from CD4+ or CD8+ T cells sorted from blood, collected in a trial of the OX40 agonist ivuxolimab. CDR3 protein: CASRAGFYYGYTF. The CDR3 DNA reads TGTGCCAGCAGGGCAGGGTTTTACTATGGCTACACCTTC.